This TCR beta chain was sequenced in a study of cytomegalovirus exposure and HLA in healthy donors. The CDR3 spans 16 residues. After removal of 2 bases from V and 2 bases from J, the junction contained 8 bases not matched to a gene. Germline lookup yields CDR1 SGDLS and CDR2 YYNGEE. Researchers ran the PCR with 60 Vbeta and 13 Jbeta primers. Assay used: immunoSEQ multiplex PCR; TCRdb lists only in-frame clones, some missing. The data contain around 160,000 clones, under 85% of them singletons. Study findings and constraints: Productive status was seen about 87% or about 30% of the time for most TCR beta V segments in an earlier analysis. Highly shared variants forming one cluster were likely a sequencing artifact. Further analysis was carried out later, and it showed several of the most significant clusters appearing linked to common viral pathogens. Among immune exposure information, only CMV serostatus was available.

For this clone: Its target is unknown.

The rearrangement joins TRBV9 to TRBJ2-5, with TRBD2 matching 8 bases. The clonotype originates from a woman between 40 and 50 years old in good health and CMV-seropositive. Sequencing was carried out using PBMCs. The CDR3 nucleotides read TGTGCCAGCAGCGTTCTAGCGGGCAACGTACAAGAGACCCAGTACTTC. Translation: CASSVLAGNVQETQYF.